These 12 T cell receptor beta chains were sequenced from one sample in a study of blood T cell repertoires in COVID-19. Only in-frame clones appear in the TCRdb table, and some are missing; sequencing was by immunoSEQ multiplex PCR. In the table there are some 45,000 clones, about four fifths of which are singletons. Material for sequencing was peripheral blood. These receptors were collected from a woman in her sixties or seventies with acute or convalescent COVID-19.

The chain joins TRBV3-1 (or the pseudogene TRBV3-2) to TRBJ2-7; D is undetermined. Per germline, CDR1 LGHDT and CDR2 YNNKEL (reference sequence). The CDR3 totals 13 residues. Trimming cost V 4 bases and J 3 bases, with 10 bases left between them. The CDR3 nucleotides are TGTGCCAGCAGCCTTGGCGGAAACTACGAGCAGTACTTC. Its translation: CASSLGGNYEQYF.

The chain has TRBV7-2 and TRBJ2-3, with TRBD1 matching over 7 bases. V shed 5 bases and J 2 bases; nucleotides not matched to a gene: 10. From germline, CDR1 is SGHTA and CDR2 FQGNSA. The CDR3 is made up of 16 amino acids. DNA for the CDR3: TGTGCCAGCAGCATTAAAACAGGGGATTACACAGATACGCAGTATTTT. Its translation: CASSIKTGDYTDTQYF.

The CDR3: CASSSRQRAGETQYF. The CDR3 nucleotides are TGTGCCAGCTCATCTCGACAGCGGGCGGGGGAGACCCAGTACTTC. V usage is TRBV18 and J usage is TRBJ2-5; weak D call: TRBD2 (6 bases). The CDR3 runs to 15 residues. Looked up from germline, CDR1 is KGHSH and CDR2 is LQKENI. Trimming shortened V by 5 bases and J by 5 bases, and 18 bases separated the two germline ends.

This CDR3 is CASSQGGSNQPQHF. The CDR3 DNA reads TGTGCCAGCAGCCAGGGAGGAAGCAATCAGCCCCAGCATTTT. The chain recombines TRBV4-2 with TRBJ1-5; no clear D. CDR3 length: 14 residues. V dropped 3 bases and J dropped 1 base, with 7 bases sitting between them. Germline CDR1 LGHNA, CDR2 YNFKEQ.

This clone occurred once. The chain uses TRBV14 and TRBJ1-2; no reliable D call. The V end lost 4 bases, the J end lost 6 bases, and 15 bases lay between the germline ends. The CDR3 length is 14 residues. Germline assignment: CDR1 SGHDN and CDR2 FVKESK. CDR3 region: CASSRRAGGHGYTF. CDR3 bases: TGTGCCAGCAGCCGAAGGGCGGGAGGCCATGGCTACACCTTC.

The CDR3 DNA reads TGCAGCTTCCGGGGAGGCTCCTGGGGCGAGCAGTACTTC. Translated, it gives CSFRGGSWGEQYF. The chain recombines TRBV29-1 with TRBJ2-7; D perhaps matches TRBD2 (6 bases). Trimming removed 8 bases from V and 6 bases from J, with 20 bases in between. Per germline, CDR1 SQVTM and CDR2 ANQGSEA. This CDR3 has 13 residues.

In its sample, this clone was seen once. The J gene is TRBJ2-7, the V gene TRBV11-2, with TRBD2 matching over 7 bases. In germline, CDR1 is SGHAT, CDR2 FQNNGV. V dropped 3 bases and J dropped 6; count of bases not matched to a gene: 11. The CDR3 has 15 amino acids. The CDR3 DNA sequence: TGTGCCAGCAGCTTCCCTGGGGGGGGAGTCGGCGAGCAGTACTTC. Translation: CASSFPGGGVGEQYF.

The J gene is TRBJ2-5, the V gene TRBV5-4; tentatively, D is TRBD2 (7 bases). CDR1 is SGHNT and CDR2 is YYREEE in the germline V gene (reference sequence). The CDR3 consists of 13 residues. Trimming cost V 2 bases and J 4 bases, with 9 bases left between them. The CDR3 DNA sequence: TGTGCCAGCAGCTTTGCGGGGGCAGAGACCCAGTACTTC. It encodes CASSFAGAETQYF.

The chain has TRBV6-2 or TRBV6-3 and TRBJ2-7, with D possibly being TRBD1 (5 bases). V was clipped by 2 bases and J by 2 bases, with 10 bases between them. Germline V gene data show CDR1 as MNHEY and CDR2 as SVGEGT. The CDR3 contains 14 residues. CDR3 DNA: TGTGCCAGCAGTTACCCCCAGGGCCCCTACGAGCAGTACTTC. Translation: CASSYPQGPYEQYF.

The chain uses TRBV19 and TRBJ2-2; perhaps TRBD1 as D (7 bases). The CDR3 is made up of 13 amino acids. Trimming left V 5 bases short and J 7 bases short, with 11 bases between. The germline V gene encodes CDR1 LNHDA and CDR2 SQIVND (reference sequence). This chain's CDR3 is CASSFRGVGELFF. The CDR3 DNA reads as TGTGCCAGTAGTTTCAGGGGGGTCGGGGAGCTGTTTTTT.

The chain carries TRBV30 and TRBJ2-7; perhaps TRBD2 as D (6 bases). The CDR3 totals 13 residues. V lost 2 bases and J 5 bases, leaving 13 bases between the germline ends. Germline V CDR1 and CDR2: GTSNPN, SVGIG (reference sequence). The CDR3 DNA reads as TGTGCCTGGAGTTCACTAGCTCAAAACGAGCAGTACTTC. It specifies CAWSSLAQNEQYF.

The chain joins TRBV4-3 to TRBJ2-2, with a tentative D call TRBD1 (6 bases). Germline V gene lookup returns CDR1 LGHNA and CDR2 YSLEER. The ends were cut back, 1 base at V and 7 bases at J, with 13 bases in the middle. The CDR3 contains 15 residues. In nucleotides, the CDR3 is TGCGCCAGCAGCCAAGTAGGCAGGGGTGGCGGGGAGCTGTTTTTT. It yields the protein CASSQVGRGGGELFF.